The clone carrying this T cell receptor beta chain was observed a few times. What it recognizes is unknown. The data derive from a study of CD4 T cells in relation to SARS-CoV-2 and coronaviruses. The assay was immunoSEQ multiplex PCR, and TCRdb's table has in-frame clones only and misses some. Altogether about 21,000 clones are present, 74% being singletons, with the ten largest covering 9.5% to 15%. Unexposed donor CD4+ T cells date from about 2010-2019, before the COVID-19 pandemic. The cells were cultured for over eight days before CD4+ T cells were isolated. Cells permitting, SARS-CoV-2 S/N and four cold-coronavirus spikes were tested on unexposed-donor CD4+ T cells. The receptor was derived from a human donor in good health. Sequenced input: CD4+ T cells from PBMCs, cultured in vitro.

DNA for the CDR3: TGTGCCAGCAGTAGACAGGTGAACCAGCCCCAGCATTTT. Translating it yields CASSRQVNQPQHF. J is TRBJ1-5 and V is TRBV6-5; maybe TRBD1 (6 bases). Germline values: CDR1 MNHEY, CDR2 SVGAGI. Trimming removed 5 bases from V and 7 bases from J, with 12 bases in between. The CDR3 is made up of 13 amino acids.